A single T cell receptor (beta chain) is shown here with its context. This record belongs to a study of response to subunit inactivated influenza vaccine. Germline V CDR1 and CDR2: ENHRY, SYGVKD. Deletions cut 5 bases from V and 5 bases from J, with 15 bases between. The CDR3 totals 14 residues. A single record per CDR3 protein comes from TCRdb applying MiXCR to the RT-PCR reads. This sample has about 540,000 distinct CDR3 sequences; approximately 20% occur once, and the top ten carry roughly 2.8%. The same sample was also used in a study of T cells expressing NK-cell markers. From that second work: The authors generated TCR beta cDNA through 5'RACE template switching with UMIs.

Sequencing was performed on CD4+ T cells sorted from PBMCs, taken roughly 12 days after vaccination. The source is a middle-aged man who received an inactivated influenza vaccine. The chain employs TRBV10-3 and TRBJ2-5; perhaps TRBD1 as D (6 bases). CDR3: CAISLRQAAETQYF. The CDR3, as DNA: TGTGCCATCAGTCTTCGACAGGCGGCGGAGACCCAGTACTTC.